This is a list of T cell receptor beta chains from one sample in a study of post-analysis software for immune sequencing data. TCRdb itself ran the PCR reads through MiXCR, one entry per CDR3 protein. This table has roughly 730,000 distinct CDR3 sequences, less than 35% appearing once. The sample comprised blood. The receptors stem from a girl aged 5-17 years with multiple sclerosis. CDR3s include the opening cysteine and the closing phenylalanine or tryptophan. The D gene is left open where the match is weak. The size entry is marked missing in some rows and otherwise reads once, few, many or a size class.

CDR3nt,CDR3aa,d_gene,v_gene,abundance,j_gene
TGCGCCAGCAGCCAAGATCCTAGCGGGGTTGTATCAGATACGCAGTATTTT,CASSQDPSGVVSDTQYF,TRBD2,TRBV4-1,few,TRBJ2-3
TGTGCCAGCAACCGCGACCCCTACAATGAGCAGTTCTTC,CASNRDPYNEQFF,-,TRBV7-2,few,TRBJ2-1
TGTGCCACCAGCAGACCTACAGGGCCTTACACTGAAGCTTTCTTT,CATSRPTGPYTEAFF,-,TRBV15,few,TRBJ1-1
TGTGCTGCCGGCAATGAGCAGTTCTTC,CAAGNEQFF,-,TRBV7-9,few,TRBJ2-1
TGTGCCAGCAGCGTTTGGGAGAGTTGGCAGACCCAGTACTTC,CASSVWESWQTQYF,-,TRBV7-9,few,TRBJ2-5
TGCGCCAGCAGCCAAGATTTTGTAGGTAGCGCAGCCAAAAACATTCAGTACTTC,CASSQDFVGSAAKNIQYF,-,TRBV4-1,-,TRBJ2-4
TGCAGCGCCCGGGGGCAGGGGGATTCCTACGAGCAGTACTTC,CSARGQGDSYEQYF,-,TRBV29-1,few,TRBJ2-7
TGCAGCGTTGAAGATATAAAGGGCAGACCTTTGAACACTGAAGCTTTCTTT,CSVEDIKGRPLNTEAFF,-,TRBV29-1,few,TRBJ1-1
TGTGCCACAGCGGCATCCGGGACAGGGTTACATGGCTACACCTTC,CATAASGTGLHGYTF,TRBD1,TRBV24-1,-,TRBJ1-2
TGCAGCGTTGAATCCGGGACAGGGGTTGCAGATACGCAGTATTTT,CSVESGTGVADTQYF,TRBD1,TRBV29-1,-,TRBJ2-3
TGTGCCAGCAGCCAAGAACCTAGCGGGGGCCTAGCCAAAAACATTCAGTACTTC,CASSQEPSGGLAKNIQYF,TRBD2,TRBV4-2,-,TRBJ2-4
TGCAGTGCTAGAGATCTGCTAGCGGGGAGCACAGATACGCAGTATTTT,CSARDLLAGSTDTQYF,TRBD2,TRBV20-1,-,TRBJ2-3
TGTGCCATCAGTGAGTGGGGCGGGGGCGAATCTTATAATTCACCCCTCCACTTT,CAISEWGGGESYNSPLHF,-,TRBV10-3,-,TRBJ1-6
TGTGCCAGCAGTAGCACCAGGGTGAATTACAATGAGCAGTTCTTC,CASSSTRVNYNEQFF,-,TRBV28,few,TRBJ2-1
TGCGGTGCTAGAGTAAGGACAGGGGGCCCTCAGCCCCAGCATTTT,CGARVRTGGPQPQHF,TRBD1,TRBV20-1,-,TRBJ1-5
TGTGCCAGCAGTGGGGACAGGGACGGGGCCCAGTACTTC,CASSGDRDGAQYF,TRBD1,TRBV28,many,TRBJ2-5
TGTGCCAGCGGGGCGGGGGTCTACAATGAGCAGTTCTTC,CASGAGVYNEQFF,TRBD2,TRBV7-9,-,TRBJ2-1
TGCAGTGCTAGTCAGGCAGGTAGCACAGATACGCAGTATTTT,CSASQAGSTDTQYF,-,TRBV20-1,-,TRBJ2-3
TGTGCCAGCAGCTCGGCGCGTGAAGCTTTCTTT,CASSSAREAFF,-,TRBV7-8,-,TRBJ1-1
TGCGCCAGCAGTGAGTTGGGACAGGGTAGGAGGAATGAGCAGTTCTTC,CASSELGQGRRNEQFF,TRBD1,TRBV10-1,-,TRBJ2-1
TGTGCCAGCGCTCGGACAGGGGGGGCCTATGGCTACACCTTC,CASARTGGAYGYTF,TRBD1,TRBV6-5,few,TRBJ1-2
TGTGCCAGCAGCGGCGACAGGCCCATGGCACCCCTCCACTTT,CASSGDRPMAPLHF,-,TRBV9,few,TRBJ1-6
TGCGCCAGCGCTAAACTAGCGGGGGGTCGCTCCTACAATGAGCAGTTCTTC,CASAKLAGGRSYNEQFF,TRBD2,TRBV5-1,-,TRBJ2-1
TGTGCCAGCAGCCTTCTGACAGGCAATGAGCAGTTCTTC,CASSLLTGNEQFF,-,TRBV7-8,few,TRBJ2-1
TGCAGCGCCGAGGGGGCGACCACTGAAGCTTTCTTT,CSAEGATTEAFF,TRBD1,TRBV29-1,-,TRBJ1-1
TGTGCCAGCAGTGAACGGGTAGGCTCGAGGGAGACCCAGTACTTC,CASSERVGSRETQYF,-,TRBV25-1,-,TRBJ2-5
TGTGCCAGCAGCCCCGCGGGCGGGGGGCCAGAGACCCAGTACTTC,CASSPAGGGPETQYF,TRBD2,TRBV9,few,TRBJ2-5
TGCAGCGGTCTAGCGGGACGGAGCTCCTACAATGAGCAGTTCTTC,CSGLAGRSSYNEQFF,TRBD2,TRBV29-1,-,TRBJ2-1
TGTGCCAGCGGGACAAATACCTACGAGCAGTACTTC,CASGTNTYEQYF,-,TRBV2,few,TRBJ2-7
TGCGCCAGCAGCCCCGGACAGGGGGCTTTTCAGTACTTC,CASSPGQGAFQYF,TRBD1,TRBV5-1,once,TRBJ2-5
TGTGCCAGCAGCTTGACCCGACTAGGAGGGGTAACAGATACGCAGTATTTT,CASSLTRLGGVTDTQYF,-,TRBV5-4,few,TRBJ2-3
TGTGCCAGCAGCGAAGAAACTAGCGGGGGGGCTCTCGGCACCGGGGAGCTGTTTTTT,CASSEETSGGALGTGELFF,TRBD2,TRBV2,-,TRBJ2-2